A single sample is the source of the 14 T cell receptor beta chains below, sequenced in a study of T-cell memory formation after mild COVID-19 (dated by TCRdb to the early 2020s). The library was built by means of 5' RACE. The listed sequencing device is Illumina NovaSeq 6000. TCRdb passed the public sequencing reads through fastp at Q25 and MiXCR, retaining productive beta sequences. Each entry is one CDR3 protein sequence, shown with its most common DNA and genes. The sample table lists under 300,000 distinct CDR3 sequences, approximately 7.6% of them with a count of one. The top ten clones comprise roughly 23% of the sample. The source material was PBMCs or a T cell subset sorted from them (not recorded which). The receptors stem from a man between 18 and 35 years old who had mild COVID-19 (a few samples of this study predate the infection). The sample titles of this study are shuffled in the database, so cell type and time point are left out; the donor was told from shared clones.

This clonotype was counted only a few times. This sequence joins TRBV7-2 and TRBJ1-1; tentative D call: TRBD1 (5 bases). V was trimmed by 2 bases and J by 5 bases, leaving 12 bases between them. In germline, CDR1 is SGHTA, CDR2 FQGNSA. There are 14 residues in the CDR3. Here the CDR3 DNA reads TGTGCCAGCAGCTTATACGGGGCCGGGACTGAAGCTTTCTTT. Its translation is CASSLYGAGTEAFF.

This clonotype was seen repeatedly, ten times or more. V and J are TRBV3-1 and TRBJ2-5; no definite D call. The CDR3 covers 14 residues. The V end lost 1 base, the J end lost 5 bases, and 11 bases lay between the germline ends. Germline lookup yields CDR1 LGHDT and CDR2 YNNKEL (reference sequence). The CDR3 reads CASSQGTEMETQYF. The DNA for the CDR3 is TGTGCCAGCAGCCAAGGGACCGAGATGGAGACCCAGTACTTC.

This clonotype was seen a few times. The chain employs TRBV6-2 or TRBV6-3 and TRBJ2-7; the match to TRBD2 covers 7 bases. V gave up 6 bases and J gave up 2 bases; unmatched junction bases: 4. Germline lookup yields CDR1 MNHEY and CDR2 SVGEGT. This CDR3 has 13 residues. The CDR3 DNA reads TGTGCCAGCAGGGGCGGGGGAACCTACGAGCAGTACGTC. Translated, it gives CASRGGGTYEQYV.

This clonotype was seen more than once but under ten times. The V and J genes are TRBV7-9 and TRBJ2-1, with TRBD2 matching over 7 bases. The germline V gene has CDR1 SEHNR and CDR2 FQNEAQ (reference sequence). The CDR3 has 15 amino acids. Losses at the gene ends were 0 bases for V and 12 bases for J; bases not matched to a gene: 11. CDR3 DNA sequence: TGTGCCAGCAGCTTAGCCGGGGGACTAAGCGATTGGCAGTTCTTC. It yields the protein CASSLAGGLSDWQFF.

The sample holds many counts of this clonotype. This chain uses TRBV12-3 or TRBV12-4 with TRBJ2-3; D gene unclear. The CDR3 is made up of 16 amino acids. V shed 6 bases and J shed 0 bases, with 16 bases lying between them. The CDR3 nucleotides are TGTGCCAGCAGCCCCCCCGTCAGCACTAGCACAGATACGCAGTATTTT. It is translated as CASSPPVSTSTDTQYF.

This chain joins TRBV4-1 and TRBJ1-2; no clear D gene. CDR3 size: 13 residues. The germline CDR1 and CDR2 sequences are MGHRA and YSYEKL. Trimming took 1 base from V and 6 from J, leaving 9 bases between them. CDR3 loop: CASSQVSGNGYTF. The CDR3 DNA is TGCGCCAGCAGCCAAGTATCTGGAAATGGCTACACCTTC.

CDR3 in amino acids: CSASPYTEAFF. The CDR3 bases are TGCAGTGCTAGCCCCTACACTGAAGCTTTCTTT. The V gene is TRBV20-1, the J gene TRBJ1-1; D not resolved. V dropped 3 bases and J dropped 3 bases, with 5 bases sitting between them. This CDR3 has 11 amino acids. Germline V CDR1 and CDR2: DFQATT, SNEGSKA (reference sequence).

There are many counts of this clonotype. J is TRBJ2-5 and V is TRBV6-6; 12 bases are a match to TRBD2. In germline, CDR1 is MNHNY, CDR2 SVGAGI (reference sequence). The CDR3 sequence is 16 residues long. Trimming cost V 6 bases and J 2 bases; bases outside gene matches: 7. CDR3 coding DNA: TGTGCCAGCAGCCAAGGGACTAGCGGGCGGCAAGAGACCCAGTACTTC. It is translated as CASSQGTSGRQETQYF.

The CDR3 nucleotides read TGTGCCACCAGTGATATCAGGCCCGAAGAGACCGGGGAGCTGTTTTTT. Protein: CATSDIRPEETGELFF. The gene calls are TRBV24-1 and TRBJ2-2, with no clear D. V was clipped by 3 bases and J by 5 bases, with 15 bases between them. Germline CDR1 is KGHDR and CDR2 is SFDVKD. The CDR3 is 16 amino acids.

Ten or more counts support this clonotype. The V call is TRBV28, the J call TRBJ2-7, with D tentatively TRBD1 (5 bases). The CDR3 is made up of 13 amino acids. V was pared by 3 bases and J by 3 bases, with 9 bases between. Germline assignment: CDR1 MDHEN and CDR2 SYDVKM. The CDR3 sequence is CASSLGQGYEQYV. CDR3 bases: TGTGCCAGCAGTTTGGGGCAGGGCTACGAGCAGTACGTC.

The chain joins TRBV9 to TRBJ1-6; D is perhaps TRBD1 (5 bases). The germline V and J ends were trimmed by 3 bases and 7 bases, with 14 bases remaining between them. This CDR3 comprises 15 residues. Germline V gene data show CDR1 as SGDLS and CDR2 as YYNGEE. CDR3 sequence: CASSAQGSGNSPLHF. CDR3 DNA sequence: TGTGCCAGCAGCGCCCAGGGCAGCGGGAATTCACCCCTCCACTTT. Complete variable domain (other parts from reference TRBV9 and TRBJ1-6): DSGVTQTPKHLITATGQRVTLRCSPRSGDLSVYWYQQSLDQGLQFLIQYYNGEERAKGNILERFSAQQFPDLHSELNLSSLELGDSALYFCASSAQGSGNSPLHFGNGTRLTVT.

This clonotype was recorded a few times. This chain uses TRBV4-3 with TRBJ2-1; TRBD1 matches at 10 bases. Losses at the gene ends were 3 bases for V and 4 bases for J; bases not matched to a gene: 3. Germline V gene sequence: CDR1 LGHNA, CDR2 YSLEER. The CDR3 consists of 15 residues. The CDR3 is CASSHGTGDYNEQFF. For the CDR3, the DNA is TGCGCCAGCAGCCACGGGACAGGGGATTACAATGAGCAGTTCTTC.

This clonotype was detected only a few times. The chain links TRBV6-5 to TRBJ1-6; TRBD1 matches 7 bases. This CDR3 is built from 17 residues. Per the germline V gene, CDR1 is MNHEY and CDR2 is SVGAGI. V lost 2 bases and J lost 6; bases outside the gene matches: 10. In nucleotides, the CDR3 is TGTGCCAGCAGTTACATGGACAGGACGGGTACTAATTCACCCCTCCACTTT. It encodes CASSYMDRTGTNSPLHF.

J is TRBJ2-3 and V is TRBV5-1; TRBD2 matches 11 bases. CDR3 length equals 15 residues. Germline V gene data show CDR1 as SGHRS and CDR2 as YFSETQ. V dropped 4 bases and J dropped 6; count of bases not matched to a gene: 7. CDR3 coding DNA: TGCGCCAGCAGCGAAAACACTAGCGGGGGTGATACGCAGTATTTT. Its translation is CASSENTSGGDTQYF. Drawing the rest from reference TRBV5-1 and TRBJ2-3, the complete variable domain is KAGVTQTPRYLIKTRGQQVTLSCSPISGHRSVSWYQQTPGQGLQFLFEYFSETQRNKGNFPGRFSGRQFSNSRSEMNVSTLELGDSALYLCASSENTSGGDTQYFGPGTRLTVL.